These T cell receptor beta chains were read from a single sample in a study of T-cell memory formation after mild COVID-19. Each CDR3 protein is one row after TCRdb ran MiXCR on the 5' RACE reads. The data show about 290,000 distinct CDR3 sequences, about 16% seen once. The sequencing sample was made of PBMCs or a T cell subset sorted from them (not recorded which). The receptor set was obtained from a man aged 18-30 years who had mild COVID-19 (a few samples of this study predate the infection). Cell type and time point are not known. Each CDR3 is given with its conserved first and last residue. The order of the fields is D gene, CDR3 length, J gene, clone size, V gene, CDR3 DNA, CDR3 protein. The D gene is left open where the match is weak. Rows may omit the clone size; those that give it use once, few, many or a size class.

d_gene: -; len: 14; j_gene: TRBJ1-1; abundance: -; v_gene: TRBV5-1; CDR3nt: TGCGCCAGCAGCTCTCTCACTGGGAACACTGAAGCTTTCTTT; CDR3aa: CASSSLTGNTEAFF
d_gene: TRBD1; len: 17; j_gene: TRBJ2-3; abundance: few; v_gene: TRBV5-4; CDR3nt: TGTGCCAGCAGCTACGCCGGGACAGCGCTGCCCACAGATACGCAGTATTTT; CDR3aa: CASSYAGTALPTDTQYF
d_gene: TRBD2; len: 15; j_gene: TRBJ2-3; abundance: many; v_gene: TRBV7-9; CDR3nt: TGTGCCAGCAGCGCCGGGACTAGTATCACAGATACGCAGTATTTT; CDR3aa: CASSAGTSITDTQYF
d_gene: TRBD2; len: 16; j_gene: TRBJ2-3; abundance: many; v_gene: TRBV4-2; CDR3nt: TGTGCCAGCAGTCCTCTAGCGGGGGGGCCGACAGATACGCAGTATTTT; CDR3aa: CASSPLAGGPTDTQYF
d_gene: -; len: 13; j_gene: TRBJ2-2; abundance: few; v_gene: TRBV9; CDR3nt: TGTGCCAGCAGCGTAGTAGCCACCGGGGAGCTGTTTTTT; CDR3aa: CASSVVATGELFF
d_gene: -; len: 13; j_gene: TRBJ1-5; abundance: -; v_gene: TRBV6-6; CDR3nt: TGTGCCAGCAGTTATGAGGTGGGGGAGCCCCAGCATTTT; CDR3aa: CASSYEVGEPQHF
d_gene: -; len: 13; j_gene: TRBJ2-1; abundance: -; v_gene: TRBV12-3/TRBV12-4; CDR3nt: TGTGCCAGCAGTTTACAGTACTACAATGAGCAGTTCTTC; CDR3aa: CASSLQYYNEQFF
d_gene: -; len: 11; j_gene: TRBJ2-2; abundance: few; v_gene: TRBV7-8; CDR3nt: TGTATAAGCGGGAACACCGGGGAGCTGTTTTTT; CDR3aa: CISGNTGELFF
d_gene: -; len: 17; j_gene: TRBJ1-5; abundance: -; v_gene: TRBV4-1; CDR3nt: TGCGCCAGTAGCCAAGAAGTGCCTGGTGGTAGCAATCAGCCCCAGCATTTT; CDR3aa: CASSQEVPGGSNQPQHF
d_gene: -; len: 13; j_gene: TRBJ1-6; abundance: many; v_gene: TRBV7-9; CDR3nt: TGTGCCAGCAGCTTACGCAGGGATTCACCCCTCCACTTT; CDR3aa: CASSLRRDSPLHF
d_gene: -; len: 13; j_gene: TRBJ2-3; abundance: few; v_gene: TRBV4-1; CDR3nt: TGCGCCAGCAGCCAAGACGGCACAGATACGCAGTATTTT; CDR3aa: CASSQDGTDTQYF
d_gene: TRBD1; len: 16; j_gene: TRBJ2-5; abundance: many; v_gene: TRBV7-3; CDR3nt: TGTGCCAGCAGCTACCGGACCCGGGACAGCCAAGAGACCCAGTACTTC; CDR3aa: CASSYRTRDSQETQYF
d_gene: TRBD1; len: 13; j_gene: TRBJ1-2; abundance: few; v_gene: TRBV12-3/TRBV12-4; CDR3nt: TGTGCCAGCAGTTTCGCAGGGGGCGCCGGCTACACCTTC; CDR3aa: CASSFAGGAGYTF
d_gene: -; len: 20; j_gene: TRBJ1-6; abundance: few; v_gene: TRBV7-2; CDR3nt: TGTGCCAGCAGCTCTTATACCCCCCGTACCGTCCGGGCCCCAGGAGCACCCCTCCACTTT; CDR3aa: CASSSYTPRTVRAPGAPLHF
d_gene: -; len: 15; j_gene: TRBJ2-6; abundance: many; v_gene: TRBV6-5; CDR3nt: TGTGCCAGCAGAGACATCGGCTCTGGGGCCAACGTCCTGACTTTC; CDR3aa: CASRDIGSGANVLTF
d_gene: -; len: 14; j_gene: TRBJ2-3; abundance: -; v_gene: TRBV5-5; CDR3nt: TGTGCCAGCAGCTTAACGGCCCCCACAGATACGCAGTATTTT; CDR3aa: CASSLTAPTDTQYF
d_gene: -; len: 16; j_gene: TRBJ2-1; abundance: many; v_gene: TRBV6-2/TRBV6-3; CDR3nt: TGTGCCAGCAGTTACTCGCCGGGGTATACCTACAATGAGCAGTTCTTC; CDR3aa: CASSYSPGYTYNEQFF
d_gene: -; len: 14; j_gene: TRBJ2-5; abundance: -; v_gene: TRBV7-8; CDR3nt: TGTGCCACCACGGTGAGAGGGGCACAAGAGACCCAGTACTTC; CDR3aa: CATTVRGAQETQYF
d_gene: -; len: 13; j_gene: TRBJ2-7; abundance: few; v_gene: TRBV7-8; CDR3nt: TGTGCCAGCAGCCCTCGAAGAGCCTACGAGCAGTACTTC; CDR3aa: CASSPRRAYEQYF
d_gene: -; len: 13; j_gene: TRBJ1-5; abundance: -; v_gene: TRBV7-8; CDR3nt: TGTGCCAGCAGCTTAGTCGATTACCAGCCCCAGCATTTT; CDR3aa: CASSLVDYQPQHF